The 24 T cell receptor beta chains reported below all come from one sample, sequenced in a study of control samples from healthy donors and cancer patients. Measured with immunoSEQ multiplex PCR; TCRdb has only the in-frame clones, and not every one. The sample contains 210,000 or so clones, roughly nine tenths of which appear only once. The specimen sequenced was blood. The receptors shown here come from a man aged 25-45 years in good health.

The V call is TRBV15, the J call TRBJ1-3; D might be TRBD1 (5 bases). V lost 0 bases to trimming and J lost 2 bases, with 11 bases between them. This CDR3 is 16 amino acids long. CDR1 is LNHNV, CDR2 YYDKDF, per germline (reference sequence). As DNA, the CDR3 is TGTGCCACCAGCAGAGAAGGGGAGCTTCCTGGAAACACCATATATTTT. This translates into CATSREGELPGNTIYF.

The rearrangement uses TRBV4-1 and TRBJ2-1; weak D call: TRBD1 (5 bases). Trimming took 1 base from V and 7 from J, leaving 17 bases between them. Germline V gene sequence: CDR1 MGHRA, CDR2 YSYEKL. The CDR3 covers 16 residues. Here the CDR3 reads CASSQASGRVGNEQFF. The CDR3 nucleotides are TGCGCCAGCAGCCAAGCCAGTGGCAGGGTGGGTAATGAGCAGTTCTTC.

The gene calls are TRBV19 and TRBJ1-2; TRBD1 might be the D (6 bases). The CDR3 extends over 14 amino acids. The germline V and J ends were trimmed by 6 bases and 1 base, with 12 bases remaining between them. The V gene's germline CDR1 is LNHDA and CDR2 SQIVND (reference sequence). CDR3 in DNA: TGTGCCAGTAGCGTACCGGACAGTAACTATGGCTACACCTTC. Its protein is CASSVPDSNYGYTF.

The V call is TRBV19, the J call TRBJ1-2, with D possibly TRBD1 on 5 matching bases. From germline, CDR1 is LNHDA and CDR2 SQIVND (reference sequence). The CDR3 is 12 amino acids. V was pared by 3 bases and J by 7 bases, with 9 bases between. CDR3 bases: TGTGCCAGTAGTATGAGGAGGGGTGGCTACACCTTC. Protein sequence: CASSMRRGGYTF.

Remarks on this clone: At one boundary the junction diverges from the germline segment, which might be a read error. The chain has TRBV2 and TRBJ2-1; 14 bases are shared with TRBD2. This CDR3 spans 13 amino acids. Germline V gene sequence: CDR1 SNHLY, CDR2 FYNNEI. CDR3 loop: CASRGTSGGYMIF. The CDR3 DNA is TGTGCCAGCAGGGGGACTAGCGGGGGTTACATGATCTTC.

This chain connects TRBV12-3 or TRBV12-4 to TRBJ2-7; D might be TRBD1 (6 bases). This CDR3 is built from 13 residues. The V gene lost 6 bases and the J gene lost 7 bases, with 16 bases spanning the gap. CDR3 amino acids: CASRDSALREQYF. CDR3 bases: TGTGCCAGCAGGGACAGCGCTTTGAGGGAGCAGTACTTC.

The chain links TRBV7-9 to TRBJ2-7; D remains unclear. The germline gives CDR1 SEHNR, CDR2 FQNEAQ (reference sequence). V shed 0 bases and J shed 12 bases, with 18 bases lying between them. The CDR3 consists of 14 residues. This chain's CDR3 is CASSLATSVGPRYF. The CDR3 bases are TGTGCCAGCAGCTTAGCGACAAGCGTCGGACCTAGGTACTTC.

This chain connects TRBV12-3 or TRBV12-4 to TRBJ2-5; 8 bases are a match to TRBD1. The CDR3 extends over 13 amino acids. Trimming removed 6 bases from V and 5 bases from J; junction bases left unmatched: 5. DNA of the CDR3: TGTGCCAGCAGCCTGGACAGGGTCGAGACCCAGTACTTC. It codes for CASSLDRVETQYF.

The gene calls are TRBV7-6 and TRBJ1-4, with D tentatively TRBD1 (5 bases). The V end lost 5 bases, the J end lost 7 bases, and 20 bases lay between the germline ends. The CDR3 is 16 residues long. Germline CDR1 SGHVS, CDR2 FNYEAQ. The CDR3 bases are TGTGCCAGCAGCGCAAGACCAGGGCGGGAGGGTGAAAAACTGTTTTTT. Its translation is CASSARPGREGEKLFF.

The V gene is TRBV5-1, the J gene TRBJ2-5; 11 bases line up with TRBD1. The CDR3 runs 16 residues. Germline V gene lookup returns CDR1 SGHRS and CDR2 YFSETQ. J lost 4 bases, V lost 4 bases, and 9 bases had no gene match. CDR3 DNA sequence: TGCGCCAGCAGCATACTACCGGACAGGGGGCGAGAGACCCAGTACTTC. Residues: CASSILPDRGRETQYF.

This rearrangement joins TRBV11-3 to TRBJ2-7, with 9 bases identical to TRBD1. There are 15 residues in the CDR3. Per the germline V gene, CDR1 is SGHNT and CDR2 is YENEEA. V was clipped by 4 bases and J by 0 bases; unmatched bases: 4. CDR3 nucleotide sequence: TGTGCCAGCAGCTCGGGACAGGGAAGCTCCTACGAGCAGTACTTC. This translates into CASSSGQGSSYEQYF.

CDR3 amino acids: CATGGQRNTEAFF. The CDR3 DNA reads TGTGCCACCGGGGGTCAAAGGAACACTGAAGCTTTCTTT. V is TRBV18 and J is TRBJ1-1; maybe TRBD1 (5 bases). The CDR3 totals 13 residues. From germline, CDR1 is KGHSH and CDR2 LQKENI. Trimming took off 10 bases at V and 1 base at J, with 13 bases between the two ends.

The chain links TRBV13 to TRBJ2-7; TRBD1 matches 7 bases. Germline V gene lookup returns CDR1 PRHDT and CDR2 FYEKMQ (reference sequence). CDR3 length: 13 residues. The V gene end was trimmed by 5 bases and the J gene end by 5 bases; junction bases not matched to a gene: 6. CDR3 amino acids: CASSGTGADEQYF. CDR3 in DNA: TGTGCCAGCAGCGGAACAGGGGCGGACGAGCAGTACTTC.

The V call is TRBV6-1, the J call TRBJ2-7; 8 bases align to TRBD1. This CDR3 spans 16 amino acids. Germline CDR1 and CDR2: MNHNS and SASEGT. The V segment lost 4 bases and the J segment 1 base; nucleotides outside the gene matches: 9. The CDR3 region is CASSGSRGQMSYEQYF. In DNA form, the CDR3 reads TGTGCCAGCAGTGGAAGCAGGGGGCAGATGTCCTACGAGCAGTACTTC.

The rearrangement joins TRBV10-3 to TRBJ1-1; no definite D call. The ends were cut back, 10 bases at V and 5 bases at J, with 17 bases in the middle. Germline CDR1 reads ENHRY; CDR2 reads SYGVKD. The CDR3 length is 13 residues. The CDR3 region is CATYGVGRTEAFF. The CDR3 bases are TGTGCCACCTACGGGGTAGGAAGGACTGAAGCTTTCTTT.

To note about this clone: Other DNA sequences in this sample translate to the same CDR3. CDR3 residues: CASTSGAGGSYEQYF. In DNA, the CDR3 is TGTGCCAGCACCTCCGGGGCAGGGGGCTCCTACGAGCAGTACTTC. The rearrangement joins TRBV6-5 to TRBJ2-7, with 7 positions matching TRBD1. CDR3 length equals 15 residues. Germline CDR1 MNHEY, CDR2 SVGAGI. The V segment lost 7 bases and the J segment 0 bases; nucleotides outside the gene matches: 9.

The chain has TRBV19 and TRBJ2-1; 8 bases map to TRBD2. The germline gives CDR1 LNHDA, CDR2 SQIVND (reference sequence). Trimming cost V 1 base and J 7 bases; bases outside gene matches: 6. The length of the CDR3 is 15 residues. The CDR3 loop is CASSIGSGGENEQFF. DNA of the CDR3: TGTGCCAGTAGTATAGGAAGCGGGGGAGAAAATGAGCAGTTCTTC.

The chain combines TRBV7-2 with TRBJ2-7; D is uncertain. The CDR3 is made up of 14 amino acids. Germline values: CDR1 SGHTA, CDR2 FQGNSA. With 5 bases removed from V and 0 bases from J, the gap between germline ends came to 11 bases. CDR3 sequence: CASSPSYTSYEQYF. The DNA of the CDR3 is TGTGCCAGCAGCCCCTCCTACACCTCCTACGAGCAGTACTTC.

This clone was counted only a few times. The sample carries other DNA sequences with the same CDR3. The gene calls are TRBV18 and TRBJ1-5; 7 bases align to TRBD1. This CDR3 is 14 amino acids long. The germline gives CDR1 KGHSH, CDR2 LQKENI. With 3 bases clipped from V and 4 bases from J, the junction kept 3 bases outside the gene matches. CDR3 nucleotides: TGTGCCAGCTCACCCCGACAGGGTAATCAGCCCCAGCATTTT. It yields the protein CASSPRQGNQPQHF.

This rearrangement joins TRBV10-3 to TRBJ2-7; TRBD1 agrees at 11 bases. Germline V gene data show CDR1 as ENHRY and CDR2 as SYGVKD. This CDR3 contains 15 residues. J lost 3 bases, V lost 4 bases, and 5 bases had no gene match. The CDR3 here is CAISGSGTGGYEQYF. The CDR3 coding sequence is TGTGCCATCAGTGGCTCCGGGACAGGGGGCTACGAGCAGTACTTC.

This chain connects TRBV2 to TRBJ1-4; TRBD1 is a possible D gene (6 bases). V dropped 4 bases and J dropped 2 bases, with 8 bases sitting between them. Germline V gives CDR1 SNHLY, CDR2 FYNNEI. There are 14 residues in the CDR3. CDR3 bases: TGTGCCAGCAGTGGACAGGTCACTAATGAAAAACTGTTTTTT. Translation: CASSGQVTNEKLFF. The full variable domain, in which reference TRBV2 and TRBJ1-4 provide the parts outside the CDR3, is EPEVTQTPSHQVTQMGQEVILRCVPISNHLYFYWYRQILGQKVEFLVSFYNNEISEKSEIFDDQFSVERPDGSNFTLKIRSTKLEDSAMYFCASSGQVTNEKLFFGSGTQLSVL.

This chain joins TRBV6-5 and TRBJ1-3; no clear D. This CDR3 has 15 amino acids. Germline lookup yields CDR1 MNHEY and CDR2 SVGAGI. V was pared by 6 bases and J by 0 bases, with 12 bases between. CDR3 sequence reads: CASRADGSSGNTIYF. The CDR3, as DNA: TGTGCCAGCAGGGCGGATGGAAGCTCTGGAAACACCATATATTTT.

The chain couples TRBV7-2 to TRBJ2-1; a possible D gene is TRBD2 (6 bases). The V gene's germline CDR1 is SGHTA and CDR2 FQGNSA. The V end was cut by 7 bases, the J end by 10 bases, with 17 bases between. The CDR3 contains 13 residues. Written as DNA, the CDR3 is TGTGCCAGCATGGTAGCGCGCCGGGGGGAGCAGTTCTTC. Protein sequence: CASMVARRGEQFF.

The chain is built from TRBV6-5 and TRBJ1-2; tentatively, D is TRBD1 (6 bases). The CDR3 runs to 14 residues. The germline V and J ends were trimmed by 5 bases and 8 bases, with 18 bases remaining between them. Per germline, CDR1 MNHEY and CDR2 SVGAGI. The CDR3 protein is CASSPIGGPWGYTF. DNA of the CDR3: TGTGCCAGCAGTCCGATTGGGGGGCCGTGGGGCTACACCTTC.